Here is one T cell receptor (beta chain) with its context. Per germline, CDR1 DFQATT and CDR2 SNEGSKA (reference sequence). The CDR3 is 17 amino acids. Trimming pared 3 bases from V and 4 bases from J, leaving 22 bases between. The data originate from a study of patients and donors after allogeneic stem cell transplantation. Each CDR3 protein is one row after TCRdb ran MiXCR on the RT-PCR reads. The sample shows approximately 31,000 distinct CDR3 sequences, 35% to 40% of them seen only once. The TCR originated in a human donor who was either an allogeneic HSCT recipient or a stem cell or donor lymphocyte infusion donor (not recorded which). It is not recorded whose cells these are; they may come from a transplant donor. The specimen was blood, either unsorted or a sorted T cell fraction (not recorded which). The chain employs TRBV20-1 and TRBJ2-1; D assignment may be TRBD1 or TRBD2 (5 bases each). In nucleotides, the CDR3 is TGCAGTGCTAGTAGGTTAGCGAGGGGCTCTATTTACAATGAGCAGTTCTTC. It is translated as CSASRLARGSIYNEQFF.